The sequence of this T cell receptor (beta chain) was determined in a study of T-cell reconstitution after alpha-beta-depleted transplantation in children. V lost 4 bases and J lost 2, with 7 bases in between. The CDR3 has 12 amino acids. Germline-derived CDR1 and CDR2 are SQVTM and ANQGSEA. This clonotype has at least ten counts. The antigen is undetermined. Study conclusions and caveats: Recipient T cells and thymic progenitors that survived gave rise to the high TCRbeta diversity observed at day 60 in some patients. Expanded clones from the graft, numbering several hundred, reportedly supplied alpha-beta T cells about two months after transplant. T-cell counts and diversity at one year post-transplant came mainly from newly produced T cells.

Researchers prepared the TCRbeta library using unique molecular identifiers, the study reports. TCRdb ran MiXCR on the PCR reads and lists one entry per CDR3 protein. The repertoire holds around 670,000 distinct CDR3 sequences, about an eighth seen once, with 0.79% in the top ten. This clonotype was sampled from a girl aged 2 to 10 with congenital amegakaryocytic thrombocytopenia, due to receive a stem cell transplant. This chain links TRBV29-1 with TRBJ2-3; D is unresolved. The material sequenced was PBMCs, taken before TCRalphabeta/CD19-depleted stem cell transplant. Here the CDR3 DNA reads TGCAGCGTTGCTAGTCCCACAGATACGCAGTATTTT. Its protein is CSVASPTDTQYF.